The next 19 T cell receptor beta chains were all read from a single sample in a study of cytomegalovirus exposure and HLA in healthy donors. PCR primers comprised 60 Vbeta and 13 Jbeta primers. Assay: immunoSEQ multiplex PCR; the TCRdb copy retains only in-frame clones and omits some. The sample has 150,000 to 200,000 clones; 75% are singletons. Source material: PBMCs. The receptors come from a woman in her fifties or sixties in good health and CMV-seropositive.

The chain links TRBV7-9 to TRBJ2-2; D is uncertain. The ends were cut back, 9 bases at V and 3 bases at J, with 8 bases in the middle. Looked up from germline, CDR1 is SEHNR and CDR2 is FQNEAQ (reference sequence). There are 12 residues in the CDR3. In DNA form, the CDR3 reads TGTGCCAGAGAAGCGTACACCGGGGAGCTGTTTTTT. The encoded protein is CAREAYTGELFF.

This chain uses TRBV6-6 with TRBJ2-7; D ambiguous. Trimming pared 2 bases from V and 5 bases from J, leaving 10 bases between. Germline V gene lookup returns CDR1 MNHNY and CDR2 SVGAGI (reference sequence). CDR3 size: 13 residues. As DNA, the CDR3 is TGTGCCAGCAGTTACCTTAACTACGACGAGCAGTACTTC. This codes for CASSYLNYDEQYF.

In its sample, this clone was seen once. The chain couples TRBV2 to TRBJ2-7; weak D call: TRBD2 (5 bases). The CDR3 runs 12 residues. Looked up from germline, CDR1 is SNHLY and CDR2 is FYNNEI. V was trimmed by 7 bases and J by 3 bases, leaving 10 bases between them. The CDR3 protein is CASKSDYYEQYF. DNA for the CDR3: TGTGCCAGCAAAAGCGACTACTACGAGCAGTACTTC.

This chain joins TRBV9 and TRBJ2-5, with 8 bases fitting TRBD2. V lost 2 bases, J lost 4 bases, and 7 bases stayed unmatched. The CDR3 is made up of 15 amino acids. Germline V CDR1 and CDR2: SGDLS, YYNGEE. The DNA for the CDR3 is TGTGCCAGCAGCGTCGGTCCGGGGGGGCCAGAGACCCAGTACTTC. Its translation is CASSVGPGGPETQYF.

The V and J genes are TRBV6-5 and TRBJ1-5, with TRBD1 matching 9 bases. The CDR3 is 14 residues long. Germline CDR1 reads MNHEY; CDR2 reads SVGAGI. Losses at the gene ends were 8 bases for V and 3 bases for J; bases not matched to a gene: 5. In DNA form, the CDR3 reads TGTGCCAGCTCCGGGACAGGGAACAATCAGCCCCAGCATTTT. Translating gives CASSGTGNNQPQHF.

CDR3 nucleotide sequence: TGTGCCAGCAGGATTGCTAGGCCCCGGGACAGGGCTCCCGGGGAGCTGTTTTTT. This encodes CASRIARPRDRAPGELFF. The chain carries TRBV25-1 and TRBJ2-2; 9 nucleotides align to TRBD1. Losses at the gene ends were 6 bases for V and 6 bases for J; bases not matched to a gene: 17. Germline CDR1 and CDR2: MGHDK and SYGVNS. CDR3 length equals 18 residues.

The chain couples TRBV5-1 to TRBJ2-3, with TRBD2 matching over 8 bases. The CDR3 sequence is 16 residues long. Germline CDR1 SGHRS, CDR2 YFSETQ. V was pared by 0 bases and J by 4 bases, with 7 bases of the junction left unmatched. The CDR3 DNA sequence: TGCGCCAGCAGCTTGGAATCGGGGGGGGCCGCAGATACGCAGTATTTT. As protein: CASSLESGGAADTQYF.

This clone showed up just a few times. The rearrangement links TRBV6-5 to TRBJ2-1, with 7 positions matching TRBD1. The CDR3 length is 15 residues. Germline values: CDR1 MNHEY, CDR2 SVGAGI. Unmatched junction bases numbered 6, after V lost 4 bases and J lost 3 bases. The DNA for the CDR3 is TGTGCCAGCAGTTCAAACAGGGGTAACTACAATGAGCAGTTCTTC. Encoded protein: CASSSNRGNYNEQFF.

A remark on this clone: One junction end disagrees with the germline gene, perhaps due to a read error. The V call is TRBV7-6, the J call TRBJ2-7; 10 bases map to TRBD2. There are 16 residues in the CDR3. Germline lookup yields CDR1 SGHVS and CDR2 FNYEAQ. CDR3 sequence: CASSLAGGRNGDEQYF. Here the CDR3 DNA reads TGTGCCAGCAGTTTAGCGGGGGGAAGGAACGGCGACGAGCAGTACTTC.

This rearrangement joins TRBV2 to TRBJ2-3, with 9 bases lining up with TRBD2. V trimming: 7 bases; J trimming: 3 bases; junction bases outside the gene matches: 8. The CDR3 spans 15 residues. Per the germline V gene, CDR1 is SNHLY and CDR2 is FYNNEI. CDR3 amino acids: CASTTAGGRTDTQYF. In DNA form, the CDR3 reads TGTGCCAGCACGACAGCGGGGGGCAGAACAGATACGCAGTATTTT.

The CDR3 spells CASSEGGTTNEKLFF. CDR3 bases: TGTGCCAGCAGCGAGGGGGGGACAACTAATGAAAAACTGTTTTTT. The chain links TRBV27 to TRBJ1-4; weak D call: TRBD1 (6 bases). With 6 bases removed from V and 0 bases from J, the gap between germline ends came to 11 bases. Germline V gene lookup returns CDR1 MNHEY and CDR2 SMNVEV (reference sequence). CDR3 length: 15 residues.

The chain is built from TRBV18 and TRBJ2-1; no reliable D call. The CDR3 runs 11 residues. Per germline, CDR1 KGHSH and CDR2 LQKENI. V lost 3 bases and J lost 10, with 7 bases in between. This CDR3 reads CASSPLDEQFF. CDR3 nucleotides: TGTGCCAGCTCACCTCTAGACGAGCAGTTCTTC.

This clone has just a few counts. V gene TRBV6-5 combines with J gene TRBJ2-2; the match to TRBD2 covers 7 bases. The CDR3 length is 15 residues. CDR1 and CDR2 from the germline V gene are MNHEY and SVGAGI. The V segment lost 6 bases and the J segment 3 bases; nucleotides outside the gene matches: 7. Here the CDR3 reads CASSRGLSYTGELFF. The DNA for the CDR3 is TGTGCCAGCAGCCGGGGACTATCTTACACCGGGGAGCTGTTTTTT.

This sequence joins TRBV5-4 and TRBJ2-1; tentative D call: TRBD2 (5 bases). V lost 2 bases, J lost 6 bases, and 12 bases lay in between. The CDR3 is made up of 14 amino acids. Germline CDR1 reads SGHNT; CDR2 reads YYREEE (reference sequence). In nucleotides, the CDR3 is TGTGCCAGCAGCTTCTCCAGAGGGAGCAATGAGCAGTTCTTC. This codes for CASSFSRGSNEQFF. The full variable domain, with the rest looked up from reference TRBV5-4 and TRBJ2-1, is ETGVTQSPTHLIKTRGQQVTLRCSSQSGHNTVSWYQQALGQGPQFIFQYYREEENGRGNFPPRFSGLQFPNYSSELNVNALELDDSALYLCASSFSRGSNEQFFGPGTRLTVL.

The chain recombines TRBV7-3 with TRBJ2-3, with 15 bases aligning to TRBD2. The CDR3 is 18 amino acids. The germline V gene has CDR1 SGHTA and CDR2 FQGTGA. V trimming: 5 bases; J trimming: 3 bases; junction bases outside the gene matches: 9. CDR3 loop: CASSVLTGTSGGTDTQYF. The CDR3 DNA reads as TGTGCCAGCAGCGTTTTAACCGGGACTAGCGGGGGGACAGATACGCAGTATTTT.

V usage is TRBV6-5 and J usage is TRBJ1-1; possible D gene TRBD1, 5 bases. Germline V gives CDR1 MNHEY, CDR2 SVGAGI. Trimming took 2 bases from V and 5 from J, leaving 9 bases between them. The CDR3 totals 13 residues. The CDR3 region is CASSYGARTEAFF. The CDR3 DNA reads as TGTGCCAGCAGTTACGGGGCGCGGACTGAAGCTTTCTTT.

The gene calls are TRBV19 and TRBJ2-7; D gene unclear. CDR3 length equals 15 residues. The germline V gene encodes CDR1 LNHDA and CDR2 SQIVND (reference sequence). V dropped 5 bases and J dropped 0 bases, with 14 bases sitting between them. CDR3 DNA: TGTGCCAGTAGTGACCCCCCGGCAGGCTCCTACGAGCAGTACTTC. Translating gives CASSDPPAGSYEQYF.

The genes are TRBV30 and TRBJ1-1; D ambiguous. The CDR3 is 13 residues long. Trimming took 5 bases from V and 0 from J, leaving 10 bases between them. Germline CDR1 reads GTSNPN; CDR2 reads SVGIG (reference sequence). CDR3: CAWGGQLNTEAFF. Written as DNA, the CDR3 is TGTGCCTGGGGTGGGCAGTTGAACACTGAAGCTTTCTTT. The whole variable domain, remainder taken from reference TRBV30 and TRBJ1-1, is SQTIHQWPATLVQPVGSPLSLECTVEGTSNPNLYWYRQAAGRGLQLLFYSVGIGQISSEVPQNLSASRPQDRQFILSSKKLLLSDSGFYLCAWGGQLNTEAFFGQGTRLTVV.

The V call is TRBV10-2, the J call TRBJ1-4; no reliable D call. The CDR3 loop spans 13 amino acids. V lost 2 bases, J lost 10 bases, and 11 bases lay in between. CDR1 and CDR2 from the germline V gene are WSHSY and SAAADI. DNA of the CDR3: TGCGCCAGCAGTGAGAGCGGCTTCCGAAAACTGTTTTTT. It encodes CASSESGFRKLFF.